The clone carrying this T cell receptor (beta chain) was detected once. The record originates from a study of blood T cell repertoires in COVID-19. In the study overall: Some COVID-19 samples were acute and others convalescent; all came from the United States, Italy and Spain.

In the authors' workflow: Amplified reference gene primers provided the basis for estimating nucleated cell counts. Profiled with immunoSEQ multiplex PCR; TCRdb holds only in-frame clones, not every one. V, J and clone size reflect that table, while D and trimming were determined from the DNA. The data hold around 170,000 clones, with about 87% observed a single time. Trimming removed 6 bases from V and 0 bases from J; junction bases left unmatched: 5. This CDR3 has 16 residues. Germline V gene sequence: CDR1 MGHRA, CDR2 YSYEKL. The TCR comes from a man aged 55 to 70 with acute or convalescent COVID-19. Sequenced: peripheral blood. The rearrangement joins TRBV4-1 to TRBJ2-1; 10 nucleotides match TRBD2. CDR3 loop: CASRTLAGGSYNEQFF. In DNA form, the CDR3 reads TGCGCCAGCAGGACTTTAGCGGGGGGCTCCTACAATGAGCAGTTCTTC.